This record concerns one T cell receptor beta chain sequence. In this sample, this clone turned up a few times. What antigen it recognizes has not been identified. Qualities for individual bases were not recorded, and no much larger clone is one base off. The trial excluded patients who had a history of autoimmune disease or who were on systemic immunosuppression. Peripheral blood for TCR sequencing was drawn from every dose cohort at baseline, at cycle 4 day 1 and at cycle 7 day 1. Samples were obtained from an open-label, multicenter, first-in-human phase I dose-escalation trial of ivuxolimab. The trial enrolled adults with locally advanced or metastatic head and neck squamous cell, hepatocellular, melanoma or renal cell carcinoma. Before TCR sequencing, CD4+ T cells and CD8+ T cells from peripheral blood were sorted into separate populations. From cysteine to phenylalanine, the CDR3 is 14 amino acids long. Only CDR3 DNA remains: 42 bases, in frame from the first base. Here V drops 6 bases and J drops 9 bases, and the junction holds 7 bases not matched to any gene. The germline V gene (reference sequence) sets CDR1 to MNHEY and CDR2 to SMNVEV.

To sequence the TCRbeta CDR3 region, genomic DNA was isolated from the sorted cells. TCRbeta CDR3 regions were sequenced using the immunoSEQ Assay. The table was pulled from immuneACCESS by TCRdb, which kept in-frame rearrangements only. Such tables lose some clones; where checked, under half of the loss comes from unresolved V genes, and the rest has no known cause. The sample table shows tens of thousands of clones, and around 93% are seen once. Roughly 12% of the sample comes from the top ten. The record originates from a study of OX40 agonist ivuxolimab in advanced cancers. For context, the study as a whole: Ivuxolimab was an agonistic, fully human IgG2 monoclonal antibody directed against OX40 (CD134), a costimulatory receptor. Prior anti-PD-1, anti-PD-L1 or anti-CTLA-4 therapy was permitted, and roughly two fifths of dose-escalation patients had received checkpoint inhibitors. Intravenous ivuxolimab was administered to patients every 2 weeks at six dose levels: 0.01, 0.1, 0.3, 1.5, 3 and 10 mg/kg. Of the approximately 53 patients in dose escalation, around 19 had hepatocellular carcinoma, some 15 had melanoma, 9 had renal cell carcinoma and 9 had head and neck cancer. The paper describes the monotherapy dose-escalation part (N of about 52 patients) of the phase I trial of ivuxolimab. Partial responses occurred in three dose-escalation patients, of whom one had hepatocellular carcinoma and two had cutaneous melanoma. In the dose-escalation cohort, approximately 82% of patients were male, and the mean age was roughly 60 years, with a range of roughly 20 to 85. Peripheral TCRbeta sequencing was intended to test whether TCR sequence diversity was altered and clonal T-cell expansion was caused by ivuxolimab.

Broader findings and caveats from the paper: Antigen specificity was not determined for the clonally expanded peripheral T cells. At doses of 0.1 to 3.0 mg/kg, clonal expansion of both CD4+ and CD8+ blood T cells was observed from baseline to week 6. After ivuxolimab, expanded clones were on average more numerous among CD8+ T cells than among CD4+ T cells. Low levels of normalized T-cell clonal expansion were also seen in some patients who did not respond. In partial responders in the 0.1-3.0 mg/kg groups, normalized peripheral clonal expansion was found to be among the lowest, especially among CD8+ T cells.

The sequencing here drew on CD4+ or CD8+ T cells sorted from blood, taken in a trial of the OX40 agonist ivuxolimab. The chain was built from TRBV27 and TRBJ2-1; TRBD2 matches 11 bases in the middle. The TCR sequence derives from an adult with an advanced solid tumor such as melanoma, head and neck, liver or kidney cancer. Here is the DNA: TGTGCCAGCAGGATAGCGGGAGGGCCGGTTGAGCAGTTCTTC. This gives the protein CASRIAGGPVEQFF.